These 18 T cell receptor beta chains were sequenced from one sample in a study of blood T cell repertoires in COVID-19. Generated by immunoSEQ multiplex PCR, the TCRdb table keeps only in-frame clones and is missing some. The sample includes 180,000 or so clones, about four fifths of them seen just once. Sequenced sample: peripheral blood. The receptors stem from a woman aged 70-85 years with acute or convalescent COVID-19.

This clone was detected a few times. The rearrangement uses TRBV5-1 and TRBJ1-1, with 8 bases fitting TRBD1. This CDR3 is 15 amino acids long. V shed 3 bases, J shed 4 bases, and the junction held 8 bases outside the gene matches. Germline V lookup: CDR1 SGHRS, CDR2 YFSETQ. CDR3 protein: CASSSSGGSSTEAFF. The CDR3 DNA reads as TGCGCCAGCAGCTCTTCAGGGGGCTCGAGCACTGAAGCTTTCTTT.

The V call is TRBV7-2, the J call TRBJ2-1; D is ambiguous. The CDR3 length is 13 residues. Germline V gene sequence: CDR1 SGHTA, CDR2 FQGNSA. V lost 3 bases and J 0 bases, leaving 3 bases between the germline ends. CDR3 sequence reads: CASSFSSYNEQFF. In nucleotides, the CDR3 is TGTGCCAGCAGCTTTAGCTCCTACAATGAGCAGTTCTTC.

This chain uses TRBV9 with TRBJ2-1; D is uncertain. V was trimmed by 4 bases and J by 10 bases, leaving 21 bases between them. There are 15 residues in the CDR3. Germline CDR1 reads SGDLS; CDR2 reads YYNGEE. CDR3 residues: CASSYSETGLREQFF. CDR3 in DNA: TGTGCCAGCAGCTACTCAGAGACTGGCCTCCGGGAGCAGTTCTTC.

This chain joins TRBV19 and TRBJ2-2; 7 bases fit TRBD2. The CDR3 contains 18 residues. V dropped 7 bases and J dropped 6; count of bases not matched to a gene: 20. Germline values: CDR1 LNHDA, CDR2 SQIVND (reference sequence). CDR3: CASMGRDPLRRFSGELFF. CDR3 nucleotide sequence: TGTGCCAGTATGGGGAGGGACCCCCTTCGCCGATTCTCCGGGGAGCTGTTTTTT.

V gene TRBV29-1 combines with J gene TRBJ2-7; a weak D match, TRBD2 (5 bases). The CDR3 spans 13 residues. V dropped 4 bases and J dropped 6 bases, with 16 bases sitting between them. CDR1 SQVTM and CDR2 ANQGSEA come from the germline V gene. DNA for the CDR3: TGCAGCGTTGGCGGGCCCCGGACTGGCGAGCAGTACTTC. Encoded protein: CSVGGPRTGEQYF.

DNA for the CDR3: TGTGCCAGCAGTTATACGGGAGCCTACGAGCAGTACTTC. Protein: CASSYTGAYEQYF. V and J are TRBV6-2 or TRBV6-3 and TRBJ2-7; tentatively, D is TRBD2 (6 bases). The CDR3 has 13 residues. CDR1 is MNHEY and CDR2 is SVGEGT in the germline V gene. V shed 3 bases and J shed 2 bases, with 8 bases lying between them.

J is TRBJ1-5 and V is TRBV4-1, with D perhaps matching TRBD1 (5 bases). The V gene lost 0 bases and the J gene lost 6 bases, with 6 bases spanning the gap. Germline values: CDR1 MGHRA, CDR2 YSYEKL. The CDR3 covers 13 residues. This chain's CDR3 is CASSQDGAQPQHF. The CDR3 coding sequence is TGCGCCAGCAGCCAAGATGGGGCTCAGCCCCAGCATTTT.

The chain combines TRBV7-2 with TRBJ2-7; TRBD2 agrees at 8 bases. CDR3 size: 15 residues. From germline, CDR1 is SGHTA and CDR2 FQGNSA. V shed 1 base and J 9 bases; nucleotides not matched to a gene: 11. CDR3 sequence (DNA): TGTGCCAGCAGCTTAGACTACAGCGGGGGCAGGGTGCAGTACTTC. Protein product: CASSLDYSGGRVQYF. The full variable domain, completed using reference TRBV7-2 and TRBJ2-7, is GAGVSQSPSNKVTEKGKDVELRCDPISGHTALYWYRQSLGQGLEFLIYFQGNSAPDKSGLPSDRFSAERTGGSVSTLTIQRTQQEDSAVYLCASSLDYSGGRVQYFGPGTRLTVT.

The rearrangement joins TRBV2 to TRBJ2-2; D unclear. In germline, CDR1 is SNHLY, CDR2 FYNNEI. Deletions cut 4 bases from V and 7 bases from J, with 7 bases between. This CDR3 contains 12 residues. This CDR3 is CASSADFGELFF. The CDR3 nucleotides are TGTGCCAGCAGTGCTGACTTCGGGGAGCTGTTTTTT.

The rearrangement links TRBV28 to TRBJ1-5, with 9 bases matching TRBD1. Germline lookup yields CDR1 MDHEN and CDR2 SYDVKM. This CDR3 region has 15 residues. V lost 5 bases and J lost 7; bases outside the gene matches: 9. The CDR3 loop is CASSLGQGFRQPQHF. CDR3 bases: TGTGCCAGCAGTCTGGGACAGGGCTTTAGGCAGCCCCAGCATTTT.

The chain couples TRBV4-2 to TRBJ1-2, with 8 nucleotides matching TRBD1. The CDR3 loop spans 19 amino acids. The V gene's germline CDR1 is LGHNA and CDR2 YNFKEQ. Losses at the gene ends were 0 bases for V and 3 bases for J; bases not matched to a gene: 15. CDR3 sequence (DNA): TGTGCCAGCAGCCAAGATCTAAATAGGGGGCAGGGGGCGGACTATGGCTACACCTTC. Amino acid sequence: CASSQDLNRGQGADYGYTF.

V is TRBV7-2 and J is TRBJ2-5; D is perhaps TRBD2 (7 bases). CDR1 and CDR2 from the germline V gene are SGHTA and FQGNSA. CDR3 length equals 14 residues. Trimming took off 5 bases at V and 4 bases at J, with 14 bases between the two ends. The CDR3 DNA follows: TGTGCCAGCAGCGGAGGGGGGGGGCGAGAGACCCAGTACTTC. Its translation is CASSGGGGRETQYF.

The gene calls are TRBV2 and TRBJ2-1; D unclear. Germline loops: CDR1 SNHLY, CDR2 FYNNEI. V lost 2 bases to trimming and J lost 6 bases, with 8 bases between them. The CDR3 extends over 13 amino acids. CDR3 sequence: CASSEFRSNEQFF. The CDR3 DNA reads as TGTGCCAGCAGTGAATTCCGCAGCAATGAGCAGTTCTTC.

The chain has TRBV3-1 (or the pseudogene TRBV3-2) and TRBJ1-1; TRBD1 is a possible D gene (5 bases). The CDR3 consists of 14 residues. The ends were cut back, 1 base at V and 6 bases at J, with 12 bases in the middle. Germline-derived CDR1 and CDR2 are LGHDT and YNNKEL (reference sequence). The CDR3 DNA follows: TGTGCCAGCAGCCAAGTTTCAGGGAAATCTGAAGCTTTCTTT. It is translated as CASSQVSGKSEAFF.

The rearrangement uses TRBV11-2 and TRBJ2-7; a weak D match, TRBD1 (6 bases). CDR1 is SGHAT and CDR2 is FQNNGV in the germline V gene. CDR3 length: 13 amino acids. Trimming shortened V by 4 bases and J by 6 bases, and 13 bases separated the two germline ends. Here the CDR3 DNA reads TGTGCCAGCAGCTCTGTACAGGGCCGCGAGCAGTACTTC. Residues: CASSSVQGREQYF.

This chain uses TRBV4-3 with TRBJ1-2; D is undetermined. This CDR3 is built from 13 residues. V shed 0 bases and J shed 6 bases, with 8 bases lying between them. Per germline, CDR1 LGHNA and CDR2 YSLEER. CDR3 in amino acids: CASSQDHGDGYTF. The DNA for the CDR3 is TGCGCCAGCAGCCAAGATCACGGGGATGGCTACACCTTC.

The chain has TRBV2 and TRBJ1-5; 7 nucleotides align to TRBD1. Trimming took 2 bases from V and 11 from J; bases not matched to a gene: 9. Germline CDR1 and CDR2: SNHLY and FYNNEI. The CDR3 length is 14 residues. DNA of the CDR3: TGTGCCAGCAGTGAATCGACAGGGCCCGTGGCCCAGCATTTT. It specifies CASSESTGPVAQHF.

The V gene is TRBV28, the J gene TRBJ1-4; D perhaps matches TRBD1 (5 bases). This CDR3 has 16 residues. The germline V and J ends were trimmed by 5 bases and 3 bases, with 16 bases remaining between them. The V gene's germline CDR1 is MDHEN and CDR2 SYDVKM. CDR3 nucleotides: TGTGCCAGCAGTCTCCCTCGACAGAGCTCTAATGAAAAACTGTTTTTT. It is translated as CASSLPRQSSNEKLFF.